This T cell receptor (beta chain) was documented in a study of T cell responses to AZD1222 COVID-19 vaccine. The study's findings and limits: The donors showed a predominance of white British ancestry and of females, with possible underestimation of clonal diversity.

The protocol was immunoSEQ multiplex PCR, while the TCRdb copy is restricted to in-frame clones and leaves out a portion. The sample has 95,000 to 150,000 clones; over 70% are singletons. Comments on this clone: The antigen remains undetermined. One end of the junction is discordant with germline, which a read error may explain.

Germline CDR1 and CDR2: WNHNN and SYGVQD (reference sequence). The CDR3 consists of 14 residues. The source is an adult in good health. Sequenced here: peripheral blood, sampled on day 0 of AZD1222 vaccination. The chain links TRBV10-1 to TRBJ2-7; D is undetermined. Written as DNA, the CDR3 is TGCGCCAGCGGTGAGTCTGTTTTCCCCTACGAGCAGTACTTC. This encodes CASGESVFPYEQYF.